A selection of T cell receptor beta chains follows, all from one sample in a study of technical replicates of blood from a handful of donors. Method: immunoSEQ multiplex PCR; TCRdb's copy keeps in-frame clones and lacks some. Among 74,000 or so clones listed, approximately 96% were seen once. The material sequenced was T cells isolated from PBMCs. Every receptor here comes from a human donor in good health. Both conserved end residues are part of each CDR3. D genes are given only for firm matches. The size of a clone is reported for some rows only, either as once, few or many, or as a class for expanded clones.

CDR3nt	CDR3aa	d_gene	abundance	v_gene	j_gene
TGTGCCAGCAGCGGGAGGGATCCCTATGGCTACACCTTC	CASSGRDPYGYTF	NA	NA	TRBV9	TRBJ1-2
TGTGCCAGCAGCGTAGCGACTTCCTATGGCTACACCTTC	CASSVATSYGYTF	NA	NA	TRBV9	TRBJ1-2
TGTGCCAGCAGGGAGGGAGATTCCACAGATACGCAGTATTTT	CASREGDSTDTQYF	NA	NA	TRBV27	TRBJ2-3
TGTGCCAGCAGCTCTAGCGGGATCGCCTACGAGCAGTACTTC	CASSSSGIAYEQYF	TRBD2	NA	TRBV7-9	TRBJ2-7
TGCGCCAGCAGCCAAGTTCACGGGAGTCGATACGAGCAGTACTTC	CASSQVHGSRYEQYF	NA	NA	TRBV4-1	TRBJ2-7
TGCTCAATAGCGCCCTCCTACAATGAGCAGTTCTTC	CSIAPSYNEQFF	NA	once	TRBV29-1	TRBJ2-1
TGTGCCACGAGCCGGGTTGCAGGGGACACTGAAGCTTTCTTT	CATSRVAGDTEAFF	NA	NA	TRBV27	TRBJ1-1
TGTGCCAGCAGCGTAAGCTACCTGGGGGCAGGGGGCTCAGAGACCCAGTACTTC	CASSVSYLGAGGSETQYF	TRBD1	NA	TRBV9	TRBJ2-5
TGTGCCAGCTCACCTTTCAGAATAGGACAGGGAAGCGGCAACACCGGGGAGCTGTTTTTT	CASSPFRIGQGSGNTGELFF	TRBD1	NA	TRBV18	TRBJ2-2
TGTGCCAGCAGCCAAGACTACCCTTCCTACGAGCAGTACTTC	CASSQDYPSYEQYF	NA	NA	TRBV14	TRBJ2-7
TGTGCCAGCTCACCCCAGGGGTTAAAACTGTTTTTT	CASSPQGLKLFF	NA	NA	TRBV18	TRBJ1-4
TGTGCCAGCAAGTCAGTCACAGCCCCAAATGAAAAACTGTTTTTT	CASKSVTAPNEKLFF	NA	NA	TRBV27	TRBJ1-4
TGTGCCAGCAGCTTGAGACTAGCGGGGCCGGACGAGCAGTACTTC	CASSLRLAGPDEQYF	TRBD2	once	TRBV5-4	TRBJ2-7
TGTGCCACCAGCAGGCTGACAGCTAACTATGGCTACACCTTC	CATSRLTANYGYTF	NA	NA	TRBV15	TRBJ1-2
TGTGCCTGGAGGACAGGGGGCTCCTACGAGCAGTACTTC	CAWRTGGSYEQYF	TRBD1	NA	TRBV30	TRBJ2-7
TGTGCCAGCAGCTTAGGGACCGGGACAGGGGTCACCGGGGAGCTGTTTTTT	CASSLGTGTGVTGELFF	TRBD1	NA	TRBV11-3	TRBJ2-2
TGTGCCAGTAGCCCCAGGGAGGAGGAGACCCAGTACTTC	CASSPREEETQYF	NA	NA	TRBV19	TRBJ2-5
TGTGCCAGCAGACCTGGGACAGGGCGGTTGGATACGCAGTATTTT	CASRPGTGRLDTQYF	TRBD1	NA	TRBV5-6	TRBJ2-3
TGTGCCAGCAGTGAGACAGACACCGGGGAGCTGTTTTTT	CASSETDTGELFF	NA	NA	TRBV6-4	TRBJ2-2
TGTGCCACCAGCCCCGCGGGGAGGCGGTACGAGCAGTACTTC	CATSPAGRRYEQYF	NA	NA	TRBV15	TRBJ2-7